The source of this T cell receptor beta chain is a study of somatic mutations in cytotoxic T cells in rheumatoid arthritis. The CDR3 is 14 amino acids. Germline V gives CDR1 KGHSH, CDR2 LQKENI. V lost 5 bases and J lost 4, with 13 bases in between. As for this clone: Its antigen is currently unknown.

General study points: An increase in CD8+ clonality with age was seen in rheumatoid arthritis patients but not in healthy controls. The clonality of CD8+ T cells was not significantly different between rheumatoid arthritis patients and age-matched healthy controls. The slight TRBV07 underrepresentation in rheumatoid arthritis patients was not adjusted for multiple comparisons.

Data came from immunoSEQ multiplex PCR; TCRdb stores just in-frame clones and leaves some out. The sample lists some 8,700 clones; over 70% were seen once. This TCR derives from a woman aged 45-65 years in good health. Sequencing was done on a sample of CD8+ T cells sorted from blood. V is TRBV18 and J is TRBJ2-3; tentatively, D is TRBD1 (5 bases). The CDR3 DNA sequence: TGTGCCAGCTCAAGCCCAGGGCAACCAGATACGCAGTATTTT. Residues: CASSSPGQPDTQYF.